This T cell receptor beta chain was obtained from a study of blood T cell repertoires in COVID-19. Clones were sequenced by immunoSEQ multiplex PCR, and TCRdb holds only the in-frame ones, with some missing. The table shows over 35,000 clones, with roughly 89% occurring only once. Germline trimming cut 6 bases from V and 0 bases from J; bases unmatched to any gene: 5. The germline V gene has CDR1 MNHEY and CDR2 SMNVEV (reference sequence). CDR3 size: 14 residues. The receptor was derived from a man aged 55 to 70 with active COVID-19. The chain is built from TRBV27 and TRBJ2-7; 7 nucleotides line up with TRBD1. The specimen was peripheral blood. The CDR3 protein is CASRIRDSSYEQYF. CDR3 sequence (DNA): TGTGCCAGCAGAATCCGGGACAGCTCCTACGAGCAGTACTTC.